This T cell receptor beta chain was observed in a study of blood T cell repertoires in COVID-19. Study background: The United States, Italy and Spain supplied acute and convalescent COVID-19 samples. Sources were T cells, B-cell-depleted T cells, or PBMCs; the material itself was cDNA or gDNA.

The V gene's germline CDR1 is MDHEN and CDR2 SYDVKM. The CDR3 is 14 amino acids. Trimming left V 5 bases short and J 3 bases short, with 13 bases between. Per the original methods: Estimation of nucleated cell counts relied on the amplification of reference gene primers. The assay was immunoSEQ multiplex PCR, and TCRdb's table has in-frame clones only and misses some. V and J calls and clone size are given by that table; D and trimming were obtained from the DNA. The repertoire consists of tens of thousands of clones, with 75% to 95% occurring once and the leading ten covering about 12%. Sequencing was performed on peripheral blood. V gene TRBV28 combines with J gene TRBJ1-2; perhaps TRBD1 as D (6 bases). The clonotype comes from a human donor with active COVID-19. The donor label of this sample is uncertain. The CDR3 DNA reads TGTGCCAGCAGTATGAACAGGGCGGACTATGGCTACACCTTC. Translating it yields CASSMNRADYGYTF.